Following are 4 T cell receptor beta chains from one sample sequenced in a study of blood T cell repertoires in COVID-19. The protocol was immunoSEQ multiplex PCR, while the TCRdb copy is restricted to in-frame clones and leaves out a portion. The sample consists of roughly 40,000 clones, more than 65% of them appearing once. Sequencing input: peripheral blood. These receptors came from a man older than 75 with active or convalescent COVID-19.

The rearrangement links TRBV29-1 to TRBJ2-7, with TRBD2 matching over 7 bases. Per germline, CDR1 SQVTM and CDR2 ANQGSEA. With 7 bases clipped from V and 1 base from J, the junction kept 4 bases outside the gene matches. This CDR3 contains 12 residues. The CDR3 protein is CSAWEGSYEQYF. CDR3 DNA: TGCAGCGCATGGGAGGGATCCTACGAGCAGTACTTC.

The rearrangement links TRBV11-2 to TRBJ2-5; a possible D gene is TRBD2 (6 bases). Deletions cut 1 base from V and 4 bases from J, with 13 bases between. The CDR3 extends over 15 amino acids. In germline, CDR1 is SGHAT, CDR2 FQNNGV. CDR3 sequence reads: CASSLVVGGPETQYF. The CDR3 DNA reads TGTGCCAGCAGCTTAGTGGTGGGAGGACCAGAGACCCAGTACTTC. The whole variable domain, filled in from reference TRBV11-2 and TRBJ2-5, reads EAGVAQSPRYKIIEKRQSVAFWCNPISGHATLYWYQQILGQGPKLLIQFQNNGVVDDSQLPKDRFSAERLKGVDSTLKIQPAKLEDSAVYLCASSLVVGGPETQYFGPGTRLLVL.

The rearrangement uses TRBV15 and TRBJ2-3; D unclear. Germline-derived CDR1 and CDR2 are LNHNV and YYDKDF (reference sequence). This CDR3 has 13 amino acids. The V end lost 0 bases, the J end lost 4 bases, and 5 bases lay between the germline ends. Here the CDR3 DNA reads TGTGCCACCAGCAGAGATCTTGCAGATACGCAGTATTTT. This sequence encodes CATSRDLADTQYF.

This rearrangement joins TRBV5-6 to TRBJ2-7; TRBD1 matches 9 bases. Germline values: CDR1 SGHDT, CDR2 YYEEEE. This CDR3 spans 16 amino acids. V shed 4 bases, J shed 7 bases, and the junction held 15 bases outside the gene matches. The CDR3 here is CASSAAPGQGSGEQYF. Written as DNA, the CDR3 is TGTGCCAGCAGCGCCGCACCGGGACAGGGTTCTGGGGAGCAGTACTTC.